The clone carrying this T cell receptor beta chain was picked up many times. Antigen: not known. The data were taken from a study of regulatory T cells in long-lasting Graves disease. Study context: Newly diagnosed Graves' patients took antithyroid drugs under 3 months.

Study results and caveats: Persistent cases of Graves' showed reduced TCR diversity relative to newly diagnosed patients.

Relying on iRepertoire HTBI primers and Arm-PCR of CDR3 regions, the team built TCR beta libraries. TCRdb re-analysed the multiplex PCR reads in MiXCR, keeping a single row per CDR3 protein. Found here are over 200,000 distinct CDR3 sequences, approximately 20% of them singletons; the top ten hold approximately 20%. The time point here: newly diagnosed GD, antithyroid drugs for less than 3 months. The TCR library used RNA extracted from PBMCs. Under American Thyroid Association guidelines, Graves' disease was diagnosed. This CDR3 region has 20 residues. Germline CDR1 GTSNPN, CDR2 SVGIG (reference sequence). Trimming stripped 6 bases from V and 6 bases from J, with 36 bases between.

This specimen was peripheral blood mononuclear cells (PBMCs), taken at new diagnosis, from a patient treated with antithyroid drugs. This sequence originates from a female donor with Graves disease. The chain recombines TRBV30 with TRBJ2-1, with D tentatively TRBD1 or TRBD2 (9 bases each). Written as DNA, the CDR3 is TGTGCCTGCAAAGGGATAGGGGGACAGGGTGGGCTAGCGGGATCCAATGAGCAGTTCTTC. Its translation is CACKGIGGQGGLAGSNEQFF.